Listed below are T cell receptor beta chains from one sample, sequenced in a study of human versus mouse CDR3 diversity and MHC coevolution. Some clones are missing from TCRdb's copy, which holds only in-frame ones; the method was immunoSEQ multiplex PCR. The sample contains around 59,000 clones, roughly 93% of which appear only once. What was sequenced was naive CD4+ T cells from blood. These receptors originate from a person aged 55-75 years in good health. Both conserved end residues are part of each CDR3. A D gene is named only where the DNA matches it firmly. Size is omitted from some rows. Given values are once, few, many or a class for expanded clones.

TRBV14	.	TRBJ2-1	.	CASSPTLLGQFF	TGTGCCAGCAGTCCGACACTTCTGGGGCAGTTCTTC
TRBV30	.	TRBJ1-2	.	CAWSVSGYGYTF	TGTGCCTGGAGTGTATCGGGGTATGGCTACACCTTC
TRBV27	TRBD2	TRBJ2-3	.	CASSLREGRTDTQYF	TGTGCCAGCAGTTTGCGGGAGGGCCGCACAGATACGCAGTATTTT
TRBV5-1	.	TRBJ2-1	.	CASSLAGSGYNEQFF	TGCGCCAGCAGCTTGGCGGGTAGCGGATACAATGAGCAGTTCTTC
TRBV5-6	.	TRBJ2-7	once	CASSLGGRYEQYF	TGTGCCAGCAGCTTAGGTGGGAGGTACGAGCAGTACTTC
TRBV6-6	TRBD1	TRBJ2-3	.	CASNTGGDTQYF	TGTGCCAGCAACACAGGGGGAGATACGCAGTATTTT
TRBV18	TRBD1	TRBJ1-6	.	CASSPGQGSGSPLHF	TGTGCCAGCTCACCGGGACAGGGATCCGGTTCACCCCTCCACTTT
TRBV29-1	.	TRBJ2-5	.	CSVVFAGTVLLLGEDQETQYF	TGCAGCGTTGTCTTCGCCGGGACAGTTCTACTGTTGGGGGAGGACCAAGAGACCCAGTACTTC
TRBV18	.	TRBJ2-6	.	CASSPRRGGSGANVLTF	TGTGCCAGCTCACCACGGAGGGGAGGCTCTGGGGCCAACGTCCTGACTTTC
TRBV5-6	.	TRBJ1-2	.	CASSSGSYGYTF	TGTGCCAGCAGCTCCGGGTCCTATGGCTACACCTTC
TRBV7-6	.	TRBJ2-3	.	CASSLTDPSRGTQYF	TGTGCCAGCAGCTTAACGGACCCCAGTAGGGGTACGCAGTATTTT